This T cell receptor (beta chain) was captured by sequencing in a study of blood T cell repertoires in COVID-19. Study-wide background: Sample material is recorded as cDNA or gDNA derived from T cells, B-cell-depleted T cells, or PBMCs.

Per the authors' pipeline: Amplification from reference gene primers served as the basis for estimated nucleated cell counts. Method: immunoSEQ multiplex PCR; TCRdb's copy keeps in-frame clones and lacks some. From that table come the V and J calls and clone size; the DNA was used to work out D and trimming. Among about 160,000 clones listed, roughly 90% were seen once. The sequenced sample consisted of peripheral blood. The clonotype originates from a young man with acute or convalescent COVID-19.

CDR3 sequence (DNA): TGTGCCAGCAGCGTAGAAGGGTTTCGGGGAACCAAAGAGACCCAGTACTTC. Its translation: CASSVEGFRGTKETQYF. The chain couples TRBV9 to TRBJ2-5, with D maybe TRBD2 (5 bases). Germline V gene data show CDR1 as SGDLS and CDR2 as YYNGEE. The CDR3 sequence is 17 residues long. V lost 0 bases and J lost 3, with 18 bases in between.